This TCR beta chain was recorded in a study of T cell responses to AZD1222 COVID-19 vaccine. Study overall: Second-dose timings of about 4 or about 12 weeks were pooled. General study points: Repertoire sampling happened only post peak T cell response. The number of AZD1222 recipients seropositive at baseline was only five or six. With two AZD1222 doses given, Spike-specific TCR breadth and depth both rose.

Generated by immunoSEQ multiplex PCR, the TCRdb table keeps only in-frame clones and is missing some. Counted here are 150,000 to 200,000 clones, 85% to 95% occurring once; the ten biggest clones make up about 4.2%. A remark on this clone: The antigen remains undetermined.

Trimming removed 4 bases at V and 7 bases at J, with 12 bases between. Germline V gene sequence: CDR1 SGHRS, CDR2 YFSETQ. This CDR3 has 12 amino acids. Sequences were derived from peripheral blood, sampled on day 0 of AZD1222 vaccination. The rearrangement uses TRBV5-1 and TRBJ2-7, with D perhaps matching TRBD1 (6 bases). This sequence originates from an adult in good health. The CDR3 reads CASSGEGGEQYF. CDR3 in DNA: TGCGCCAGCAGCGGGGAAGGGGGTGAGCAGTACTTC.